One and the same sample provided the 21 T cell receptor beta chains below, sequenced in a study of cytomegalovirus exposure and HLA in healthy donors. The PCR made use of 60 Vbeta and 13 Jbeta primers. Some clones are missing from TCRdb's copy, which holds only in-frame ones; the method was immunoSEQ multiplex PCR. Of about 190,000 clones listed, 65% to 75% are singletons. Material for sequencing was PBMCs. The receptors originated from a man younger than 45 in good health and CMV-seropositive.

Of note for this clone: Mismatch with germline at one junction end may stem from a read error. CDR3: CASIDRYSYGQYF. The CDR3 DNA follows: TGTGCCAGTATAGACAGGTACTCCTACGGGCAGTACTTC. V usage is TRBV19 and J usage is TRBJ2-7; D is possibly TRBD1 (6 bases). The CDR3 covers 13 residues. In germline, CDR1 is LNHDA, CDR2 SQIVND (reference sequence). Full variable domain (rest looked up from reference TRBV19 and TRBJ2-7): DGGITQSPKYLFRKEGQNVTLSCEQNLNHDAMYWYRQDPGQGLRLIYYSQIVNDFQKGDIAEGYSVSREKKESFPLTVTSAQKNPTAFYLCASIDRYSYGQYFGPGTRLTVT.

In this sample, this clone turned up a few times. The CDR3 DNA follows: TGTGCCATGGTAGCGGGGCCCAACACAGATACGCAGTATTTT. Amino acids: CAMVAGPNTDTQYF. The chain carries TRBV10-3 and TRBJ2-3, with 8 bases that match TRBD2. V was pared by 9 bases and J by 2 bases, with 7 bases of the junction left unmatched. Germline V gives CDR1 ENHRY, CDR2 SYGVKD. The CDR3 loop spans 14 amino acids.

V and J are TRBV9 and TRBJ2-3; perhaps TRBD2 as D (6 bases). V dropped 0 bases and J dropped 7 bases, with 15 bases sitting between them. In germline, CDR1 is SGDLS, CDR2 YYNGEE. This CDR3 comprises 15 residues. For the CDR3, the DNA is TGTGCCAGCAGCGTAGGTGGGGACTCCACGAATACGCAGTATTTT. Translating it yields CASSVGGDSTNTQYF.

The gene calls are TRBV27 and TRBJ1-6; TRBD1 agrees at 10 bases. This CDR3 comprises 20 residues. V was pared by 3 bases and J by 0 bases, with 11 bases of the junction left unmatched. Germline lookup yields CDR1 MNHEY and CDR2 SMNVEV (reference sequence). The CDR3 DNA reads as TGTGCCAGCAGTTTCAGAACGGGACAGGGGTACAGCTCCTATAATTCACCCCTCCACTTT. It codes for CASSFRTGQGYSSYNSPLHF.

About this clone itself: One end of the junction varies from germline; a read error may be responsible. The chain combines TRBV7-9 with TRBJ2-5; 8 nucleotides match TRBD2. The CDR3 sequence is 12 residues long. CDR1 SEHNR and CDR2 FQNEAQ come from the germline V gene (reference sequence). The CDR3 region has the DNA TGCGCTACCCTCGGGGGGGCTGAGACCCGGTACTTC. Translation: CATLGGAETRYF.

Turning to this clone: Other DNA sequences within the sample encode an identical CDR3. The chain recombines TRBV5-1 with TRBJ1-2; the match to TRBD1 covers 8 bases. Germline CDR1 SGHRS, CDR2 YFSETQ. The V and J ends lost 3 bases and 6 bases, in that order; junction bases with no gene match: 10. The CDR3 is 15 residues long. CDR3 in DNA: TGCGCCAGCAGCTCCATCACGACAGGGGCGAATGGCTACACCTTC. Translated: CASSSITTGANGYTF.

V gene TRBV29-1 combines with J gene TRBJ2-7, with TRBD1 matching 7 bases. Germline values: CDR1 SQVTM, CDR2 ANQGSEA. Trimming cost V 4 bases and J 2 bases; bases outside gene matches: 5. The CDR3 spans 13 residues. CDR3 protein: CSVGQGRAYEQYF. The CDR3 DNA follows: TGCAGCGTTGGACAGGGTAGAGCCTACGAGCAGTACTTC.

This chain links TRBV27 with TRBJ1-2, with a tentative D call TRBD1 (6 bases). CDR3 length: 14 amino acids. The germline gives CDR1 MNHEY, CDR2 SMNVEV (reference sequence). V gave up 5 bases and J gave up 3 bases, with 13 bases separating them. CDR3 coding DNA: TGTGCCAGCAGTAAAGGACAGCTACACTATGGCTACACCTTC. Amino acids: CASSKGQLHYGYTF.

The V and J genes are TRBV5-5 and TRBJ2-7; 10 bases align to TRBD2. Trimming cost V 2 bases and J 4 bases; bases outside gene matches: 12. Germline loops: CDR1 SGHKS, CDR2 YYEKEE (reference sequence). CDR3 length: 17 residues. In DNA form, the CDR3 reads TGTGCCAGCAGCTTTCCACGTGGACTAGCGGAAGATTACGAGCAGTACTTC. Translated: CASSFPRGLAEDYEQYF. The full variable domain, with the rest looked up from reference TRBV5-5 and TRBJ2-7, is DAGVTQSPTHLIKTRGQQVTLRCSPISGHKSVSWYQQVLGQGPQFIFQYYEKEERGRGNFPDRFSARQFPNYSSELNVNALLLGDSALYLCASSFPRGLAEDYEQYFGPGTRLTVT.

This rearrangement joins TRBV7-9 to TRBJ2-1; 11 bases line up with TRBD2. After removal of 2 bases from V and 7 bases from J, the junction contained 4 bases not matched to a gene. The CDR3 contains 15 residues. Germline V gives CDR1 SEHNR, CDR2 FQNEAQ (reference sequence). CDR3 protein: CASSLSTSGKNEQFF. The CDR3 nucleotides read TGTGCCAGCAGCTTATCGACTAGCGGGAAGAATGAGCAGTTCTTC.

The chain uses TRBV28 and TRBJ1-1; tentatively, D is TRBD1 (5 bases). Trimming pared 6 bases from V and 11 bases from J, leaving 16 bases between. In germline, CDR1 is MDHEN, CDR2 SYDVKM. The CDR3 covers 12 residues. The DNA of the CDR3 is TGTGCCAGCAGACGCATGGGCGGGACGGCTTTCTTT. Protein: CASRRMGGTAFF.

This clone was picked up a small number of times. The chain links TRBV4-3 to TRBJ1-5; 9 bases line up with TRBD1. V was clipped by 2 bases and J by 6 bases; unmatched bases: 5. There are 15 residues in the CDR3. Germline CDR1 and CDR2: LGHNA and YSLEER. The CDR3 spells CASSQRTGDGQPQHF. The CDR3 DNA is TGCGCCAGCAGCCAAAGGACAGGGGATGGTCAGCCCCAGCATTTT.

The chain uses TRBV7-2 and TRBJ1-1; TRBD1 is a possible D gene (6 bases). Germline-derived CDR1 and CDR2 are SGHTA and FQGNSA. The CDR3 is 14 amino acids. V lost 4 bases and J lost 4, with 13 bases in between. Here the CDR3 DNA reads TGTGCCAGCAGCTCCGAGGGGGAGAGCACTGAAGCTTTCTTT. It codes for CASSSEGESTEAFF.

This clone was seen once. This sequence joins TRBV5-5 and TRBJ2-7; the match to TRBD1 covers 11 bases. The CDR3 extends over 14 amino acids. Germline V gene sequence: CDR1 SGHKS, CDR2 YYEKEE (reference sequence). V shed 7 bases, J shed 2 bases, and the junction held 5 bases outside the gene matches. The CDR3 DNA reads as TGTGCCAGCGGAAGGGACAGGGGGGCCTACGAGCAGTACTTC. It specifies CASGRDRGAYEQYF.

The table lists this clone with a few counts. Here the CDR3 reads CASNMRGSTEAFF. CDR3 DNA: TGTGCCAGCAACATGCGGGGGAGCACTGAAGCTTTCTTT. The chain carries TRBV7-9 and TRBJ1-1; TRBD1 might be the D (5 bases). The CDR3 has 13 residues. Germline CDR1 reads SEHNR; CDR2 reads FQNEAQ (reference sequence). V was trimmed by 7 bases and J by 4 bases, leaving 13 bases between them. Filled out from reference TRBV7-9 and TRBJ1-1, the complete variable domain reads DTGVSQNPRHKITKRGQNVTFRCDPISEHNRLYWYRQTLGQGPEFLTYFQNEAQLEKSRLLSDRFSAERPKGSFSTLEIQRTEQGDSAMYLCASNMRGSTEAFFGQGTRLTVV.

CDR3 residues: CASSILMTGNYEQYF. The CDR3 coding sequence is TGTGCCAGTAGTATACTCATGACAGGGAATTACGAGCAGTACTTC. V usage is TRBV19 and J usage is TRBJ2-7; 7 bases line up with TRBD1. Germline V gene lookup returns CDR1 LNHDA and CDR2 SQIVND (reference sequence). V trimming: 2 bases; J trimming: 4 bases; junction bases outside the gene matches: 8. The CDR3 spans 15 residues.

Only a few counts were recorded for this clone. This sequence joins TRBV7-2 and TRBJ1-1; D might be TRBD1 (6 bases). The CDR3 length is 14 residues. Germline V lookup: CDR1 SGHTA, CDR2 FQGNSA. V was shortened by 5 bases and J by 1 base, with 11 bases between the two germline ends. The CDR3 coding sequence is TGTGCCAGCAGCCCGGGACAATCGAACACTGAAGCTTTCTTT. Protein: CASSPGQSNTEAFF. The whole variable domain, remainder taken from reference TRBV7-2 and TRBJ1-1, is GAGVSQSPSNKVTEKGKDVELRCDPISGHTALYWYRQSLGQGLEFLIYFQGNSAPDKSGLPSDRFSAERTGGSVSTLTIQRTQQEDSAVYLCASSPGQSNTEAFFGQGTRLTVV.

This rearrangement joins TRBV5-1 to TRBJ2-1; 10 nucleotides line up with TRBD2. V trimming: 5 bases; J trimming: 0 bases; junction bases outside the gene matches: 2. Germline CDR1 SGHRS, CDR2 YFSETQ. The CDR3 loop spans 15 amino acids. CDR3 DNA sequence: TGCGCCAGCAGGCCTAGCGGGAGCTCCTACAATGAGCAGTTCTTC. This gives the protein CASRPSGSSYNEQFF.

The chain uses TRBV4-1 and TRBJ1-2, with a weak D call TRBD1 (6 bases). The V end lost 1 base, the J end lost 8 bases, and 20 bases lay between the germline ends. Germline V lookup: CDR1 MGHRA, CDR2 YSYEKL. The length of the CDR3 is 16 residues. The CDR3 bases are TGCGCCAGCAGCCAAGGAGGCTCCACACGTAGGGGGGGCTACACCTTC. This translates into CASSQGGSTRRGGYTF.

The chain joins TRBV9 to TRBJ2-2, with a tentative D call TRBD2 (5 bases). The CDR3 totals 14 residues. In germline, CDR1 is SGDLS, CDR2 YYNGEE. V lost 0 bases and J 4 bases, leaving 7 bases between the germline ends. CDR3 in amino acids: CASSVAGSTGELFF. CDR3 sequence (DNA): TGTGCCAGCAGCGTAGCGGGGAGCACCGGGGAGCTGTTTTTT.

V and J are TRBV6-5 and TRBJ1-3; a weak D match, TRBD1 (6 bases). V lost 6 bases and J lost 1, with 13 bases in between. Germline V gene data show CDR1 as MNHEY and CDR2 as SVGAGI. This CDR3 region has 15 residues. The CDR3 here is CASRRNQGSGNTIYF. Here the CDR3 DNA reads TGTGCCAGCAGGCGGAATCAGGGGTCTGGAAACACCATATATTTT.